This TCR beta chain is drawn from a study of blood T cell repertoires in COVID-19. Germline CDR1 reads ENHRY; CDR2 reads SYGVKD. Trimming removed 10 bases from V and 5 bases from J; junction bases left unmatched: 9. The CDR3 spans 14 residues. Repertoires were generated with immunoSEQ multiplex PCR, while TCRdb's copy carries only in-frame clones and drops some. The table records 55,000 to 65,000 clones, 91% of them present only once. The clonotype originates from a man between 60 and 75 years old with acute or convalescent COVID-19. The sample taken for sequencing was peripheral blood. The rearrangement uses TRBV10-3 and TRBJ1-5; 9 nucleotides line up with TRBD1. The CDR3 spells CATKRDRVDQPQHF. The CDR3 nucleotides read TGTGCCACCAAACGGGACAGGGTCGATCAGCCCCAGCATTTT.